This T cell receptor (beta chain) was identified in a study of Graves' ophthalmopathy and Graves' hyperthyroidism. General observations from the study: Its predictions of ophthalmopathy progression gave the model 55% to 71% sensitivity and 72.22% specificity.

CDR3 length: 16 residues. Germline V CDR1 and CDR2: PRHDT, FYEKMQ (reference sequence). V was cut by 0 bases and J by 1 base, with 10 bases left in between. Using RNA transcripts, the TCR beta CDR3 regions were amplified. First-round RT-PCR with HTBI primers preceded a second-round multiplex PCR. Each CDR3 protein is one row after TCRdb ran MiXCR on the multiplex PCR reads. The sample has 500,000 to 700,000 distinct CDR3 sequences, 35% to 40% seen once. This clonotype appeared many times. Its antigen remains unidentified. Symptoms, serum thyroxine and TRAb, thyroid ultrasound, and orbital computed tomography formed the diagnostic basis.

Sequencing was performed on peripheral blood or thyroid tissue (not recorded which). The V and J genes are TRBV13 and TRBJ1-5; tentatively, D is TRBD1 (5 bases). This receptor was obtained from an adult man with Graves' hyperthyroidism. DNA for the CDR3: TGTGCCAGCAGCTTAGGTCTCAGGGAGAGCAATCAGCCCCAGCATTTT. Residues: CASSLGLRESNQPQHF.